Sequencing of this T cell receptor beta chain was carried out in a study of T cells in Graves' hyperthyroidism and ophthalmopathy. Study in general: At the time of initial diagnosis and before any treatment, peripheral blood was collected.

The CDR3 regions of TCR beta were amplified from RNA transcripts. The TCR CDR3 first-round RT-PCR relied on the HTBI primer set. TCRdb reanalysed the multiplex PCR reads using MiXCR and keeps one entry per CDR3 protein. The sample contains fewer than 800,000 distinct CDR3 sequences, roughly 17% of which appear only once. Study-wide results and caveats: A 13 V-J model separated ophthalmopathy from stable hyperthyroidism.

This clonotype was counted between two and nine times. Antigen unknown. Germline V lookup: CDR1 LGHDT, CDR2 YNNKEL (reference sequence). This CDR3 is built from 18 residues. Trimming cost V 3 bases and J 4 bases, with 23 bases left between them. Every diagnosis used clinical symptoms, serum thyroxine and TRAb, thyroid ultrasound and orbital computed tomography. Sample: blood. The genes are TRBV3-1 and TRBJ2-3, with D tentatively TRBD2 (6 bases). The clonotype was recovered from a man between 18 and 35 years old with Graves' hyperthyroidism. CDR3 sequence reads: CASSQTGGGTYVPDTQYF. DNA of the CDR3: TGTGCCAGCAGCCAGACGGGCGGCGGGACCTATGTCCCAGATACGCAGTATTTT.